These 31 T cell receptor beta chains were all obtained from the same sample, sequenced in a study of regulatory T cells in long-lasting Graves disease. Time point: persistent/refractory GD, antithyroid drugs over 5 years with positive TRAb. The TCR library was prepared using RNA isolated from PBMCs. Through Arm-PCR of CDR3 regions and iRepertoire HTBI primers, TCR beta libraries were built. TCRdb re-derived calls from the multiplex PCR reads in MiXCR, one entry per CDR3 protein. The sample records 700,000 or so distinct CDR3 sequences, 25% to 35% being singletons. The input for sequencing was peripheral blood mononuclear cells (PBMCs), taken when the disease was refractory, from a patient treated with antithyroid drugs. Every receptor here comes from a female donor with Graves disease.

This sequence joins TRBV9 and TRBJ2-7, with a possible D match to TRBD1 (5 bases). CDR3 size: 15 residues. The V and J ends lost 0 bases and 0 bases respectively, with 10 bases between them. The germline gives CDR1 SGDLS, CDR2 YYNGEE. CDR3 in DNA: TGTGCCAGCAGCGTAGGGGCAGGGCACTCCTACGAGCAGTACTTC. Protein product: CASSVGAGHSYEQYF.

CDR3: CASSPIRGQGLNTEAFF. The CDR3 nucleotides are TGTGCCAGCAGTCCCATCAGGGGTCAGGGCTTGAACACTGAAGCTTTCTTT. The chain has TRBV12-3 or TRBV12-4 and TRBJ1-1, with D perhaps matching TRBD1 (6 bases). The ends were cut back, 5 bases at V and 0 bases at J, with 19 bases in the middle. The CDR3 consists of 17 residues.

The V call is TRBV7-9, the J call TRBJ1-3; 7 bases align to TRBD1. V was pared by 5 bases and J by 1 base, with 2 bases of the junction left unmatched. Germline V gene sequence: CDR1 SEHNR, CDR2 FQNEAQ (reference sequence). The CDR3 spans 14 residues. The CDR3: CASSTGQSGNTIYF. The CDR3 DNA is TGTGCCAGCAGCACGGGACAGTCTGGAAACACCATATATTTT.

CDR3: CASSLGRGEEQFF. DNA of the CDR3: TGTGCCAGCAGCTTAGGCCGGGGGGAAGAGCAGTTCTTC. This chain links TRBV13 with TRBJ2-1; 7 bases match TRBD2. CDR1 and CDR2 from the germline V gene are PRHDT and FYEKMQ (reference sequence). Trimming at V came to 0 bases and at J to 10 bases, leaving 3 bases not matched to a gene. CDR3 length equals 13 residues.

As regards this clonotype: It may be a read error: a sequence one base away is much more abundant. The rearrangement joins TRBV2 to TRBJ1-2; TRBD1 is a possible D gene (5 bases). The CDR3 length is 13 residues. CDR1 is SNHLY, CDR2 FYNNEI, per germline. This CDR3 is CASSPETAYGCTF. The CDR3 DNA reads TGTGCCAGCAGTCCCGAGACAGCCTATGGCTGCACCTTC.

As for this clonotype: This likely comes from a read error, as the CDR3 has no conserved phenylalanine or tryptophan at its end. This rearrangement joins TRBV27 to TRBJ1-1; no clear D. Germline V gives CDR1 MNHEY, CDR2 SMNVEV (reference sequence). V was clipped by 10 bases and J by 3 bases, with 15 bases between them. The CDR3 is 13 residues long. This CDR3 reads CATGGIRYTEAFL. The CDR3 DNA reads TGTGCCACGGGTGGTATCCGGTACACTGAAGCTTTCCTT.

V gene TRBV6-1 combines with J gene TRBJ2-7; tentative D call: TRBD2 (6 bases). Looked up from germline, CDR1 is MNHNS and CDR2 is SASEGT. V lost 8 bases and J 3 bases, leaving 20 bases between the germline ends. This CDR3 region has 15 residues. The CDR3 protein is CASDPGTQGNYEQYF. CDR3 bases: TGTGCCAGCGATCCCGGGACTCAAGGGAACTACGAGCAGTACTTC.

The chain uses TRBV6-1 and TRBJ1-2; D unresolved. With 7 bases removed from V and 3 bases from J, the gap between germline ends came to 9 bases. The length of the CDR3 is 12 residues. Germline CDR1 MNHNS, CDR2 SASEGT. CDR3 bases: TGTGCCAGCATTGCGACGGACTATGGCTACACCTTC. Translating it yields CASIATDYGYTF.

The chain carries TRBV7-9 and TRBJ1-1; D is perhaps TRBD1 (6 bases). Germline V CDR1 and CDR2: SEHNR, FQNEAQ (reference sequence). Trimming cost V 1 base and J 0 bases, with 15 bases left between them. The CDR3 has 17 residues. This chain's CDR3 is CASSLEGHGSLNTEAFF. DNA for the CDR3: TGTGCCAGCAGCTTAGAGGGACATGGGTCGTTGAACACTGAAGCTTTCTTT.

This clonotype was seen a handful of times. The chain uses TRBV11-2 and TRBJ1-5, with D maybe TRBD1 (6 bases). Germline V gives CDR1 SGHAT, CDR2 FQNNGV. V was cut by 3 bases and J by 8 bases, with 11 bases left in between. CDR3 size: 13 residues. In nucleotides, the CDR3 is TGTGCCAGCAGCTTTTCAGGGGTTGAGCCCCAGCATTTT. This translates into CASSFSGVEPQHF.

This clonotype showed up just a few times. V usage is TRBV12-3 or TRBV12-4 and J usage is TRBJ1-2; a possible D gene is TRBD1 (6 bases). V was shortened by 3 bases and J by 4 bases, with 18 bases between the two germline ends. The CDR3 is 16 residues long. CDR3 sequence reads: CASSFQVLGGLYGYTF. The CDR3 DNA sequence: TGTGCCAGCAGTTTCCAGGTTCTCGGGGGCCTCTATGGCTACACCTTC.

The table lists this clonotype with a few counts. CDR3 nucleotides: TGTGCCAGCAGCCTCCGTAGGTCCGCGGGACAGCTGAATTATAATTCACCCCTCCACTTT. Encoded protein: CASSLRRSAGQLNYNSPLHF. The V gene is TRBV11-1, the J gene TRBJ1-6, with 7 bases lining up with TRBD1. The CDR3 is 20 amino acids. J lost 4 bases, V lost 5 bases, and 20 bases had no gene match. Per germline, CDR1 SGHAT and CDR2 FQDESV (reference sequence).

The genes are TRBV30 and TRBJ1-1; the D is unclear. Germline V gene sequence: CDR1 GTSNPN, CDR2 SVGIG (reference sequence). Trimming removed 3 bases at V and 3 bases at J, with 11 bases between. This CDR3 has 13 residues. Written as DNA, the CDR3 is TGTGCCTGGAGGTTGACACTGGACACTGAAGCTTTCTTT. Its protein is CAWRLTLDTEAFF.

This clonotype was recorded many times. The V and J genes are TRBV28 and TRBJ1-2; 9 nucleotides align to TRBD1. CDR3 length equals 13 residues. Germline trimming cut 5 bases from V and 7 bases from J; bases unmatched to any gene: 5. Per the germline V gene, CDR1 is MDHEN and CDR2 is SYDVKM. The DNA of the CDR3 is TGTGCCAGCAGTCCTGGGACAGGGAGTGGCTACACCTTC. The encoded protein is CASSPGTGSGYTF.

This clonotype was seen a handful of times. The chain links TRBV29-1 to TRBJ2-7; 12 positions match TRBD1. The CDR3 runs to 15 residues. The ends lost 4 bases at V and 4 bases at J; junction bases unmatched: 8. Germline V gene sequence: CDR1 SQVTM, CDR2 ANQGSEA. CDR3 nucleotides: TGCAGCGTTGGGGGGACAGGGGGCGTCGGGTACGAGCAGTACTTC. Amino acids: CSVGGTGGVGYEQYF.

This clonotype was found a few times. The chain combines TRBV3-1 with TRBJ1-1, with a tentative D call TRBD1 (5 bases). The CDR3 sequence is 13 residues long. From germline, CDR1 is LGHDT and CDR2 YNNKEL (reference sequence). V dropped 7 bases and J dropped 1 base, with 10 bases sitting between them. The CDR3 sequence: CASNQGRNTEAFF. In DNA form, the CDR3 reads TGTGCCAGCAACCAGGGTAGGAACACTGAAGCTTTCTTT.

This chain links TRBV20-1 with TRBJ1-5; 10 nucleotides line up with TRBD1. The V gene's germline CDR1 is DFQATT and CDR2 SNEGSKA (reference sequence). The junction had 4 bases not matched to a gene; V was cut back by 3 bases and J by 8 bases. The CDR3 has 13 amino acids. CDR3 residues: CSASDRGQEPQHF. Here the CDR3 DNA reads TGCAGTGCTAGCGACAGGGGGCAGGAGCCCCAGCATTTT.

This rearrangement joins TRBV5-1 to TRBJ1-1; 11 positions match TRBD1. Germline V gene lookup returns CDR1 SGHRS and CDR2 YFSETQ. Unmatched junction bases numbered 6, after V lost 5 bases and J lost 0 bases. The CDR3 is 16 amino acids. The CDR3 nucleotides are TGCGCCAGCAGACGGACAGGGGGCGAAATGAACACTGAAGCTTTCTTT. It encodes CASRRTGGEMNTEAFF. Full variable domain (outside the CDR3, taken from reference TRBV5-1 and TRBJ1-1): KAGVTQTPRYLIKTRGQQVTLSCSPISGHRSVSWYQQTPGQGLQFLFEYFSETQRNKGNFPGRFSGRQFSNSRSEMNVSTLELGDSALYLCASRRTGGEMNTEAFFGQGTRLTVV.

The rearrangement links TRBV7-6 to TRBJ2-3, with TRBD2 matching 8 bases. V lost 2 bases and J lost 5; bases outside the gene matches: 27. There are 22 residues in the CDR3. Germline V lookup: CDR1 SGHVS, CDR2 FNYEAQ. As DNA, the CDR3 is TGTGCCAGCAGCTTAAGGCCCCCCCGGCAGCGGGAGAGGACCTTCGACGTAGATACGCAGTATTTT. It encodes CASSLRPPRQRERTFDVDTQYF.

This clonotype was seen more than once but under ten times. This chain connects TRBV20-1 to TRBJ1-5, with D tentatively TRBD1 (6 bases). This CDR3 is 15 amino acids long. Germline assignment: CDR1 DFQATT and CDR2 SNEGSKA (reference sequence). V was clipped by 1 base and J by 5 bases, with 15 bases between them. The CDR3 here is CSARVTEQGDQPQHF. The CDR3 DNA reads TGCAGTGCTAGAGTGACGGAACAGGGCGATCAGCCCCAGCATTTT.

This clonotype came up many times. The chain carries TRBV20-1 and TRBJ1-4; no reliable D call. V was trimmed by 2 bases and J by 7 bases, leaving 14 bases between them. The CDR3 loop spans 14 amino acids. Germline V lookup: CDR1 DFQATT, CDR2 SNEGSKA (reference sequence). CDR3 bases: TGCAGTGCTAGAATACAGTCGGTTGTTGAAAAACTGTTTTTT. Amino acids: CSARIQSVVEKLFF.

The genes are TRBV6-2 or TRBV6-3 and TRBJ1-5; TRBD1 agrees at 7 bases. Trimming took 3 bases from V and 6 from J; bases not matched to a gene: 5. Germline V gives CDR1 MNHEY, CDR2 SVGEGT. The CDR3 consists of 14 residues. CDR3 in DNA: TGTGCCAGCAGTTATATCAGGGGGGTTCAGCCCCAGCATTTT. It codes for CASSYIRGVQPQHF.

The chain recombines TRBV19 with TRBJ1-1; maybe TRBD1 (5 bases). The CDR3 length is 15 residues. Germline V CDR1 and CDR2: LNHDA, SQIVND (reference sequence). V was pared by 6 bases and J by 7 bases, with 21 bases between. As DNA, the CDR3 is TGTGCCAGTAGCAGCGACGGGACCCCACTGATTGAAGCTTTCTTT. Translation gives CASSSDGTPLIEAFF.

The table lists this clonotype with a few counts. The DNA of the CDR3 is TGCAGTGCTTCCTTCCCGGGCGACTCGGGCGGAGAGACCCAGTACTTC. Its translation: CSASFPGDSGGETQYF. The chain has TRBV20-1 and TRBJ2-5; no reliable D call. The CDR3 sequence is 16 residues long. The germline CDR1 and CDR2 sequences are DFQATT and SNEGSKA (reference sequence). Trimming shortened V by 5 bases and J by 4 bases, and 23 bases separated the two germline ends.

This chain links TRBV5-8 with TRBJ2-4, with a tentative D call TRBD2 (5 bases). The germline V gene encodes CDR1 SGHTS and CDR2 YDEGEE. Trimming shortened V by 0 bases and J by 5 bases, and 15 bases separated the two germline ends. CDR3 length: 16 residues. The CDR3 here is CASSLGTRDSQNIQYF. CDR3 DNA sequence: TGTGCCAGCAGCTTGGGGACCCGGGATTCCCAAAACATTCAGTACTTC.

CDR3 in DNA: TGTGCCAGCAGTCATAGGACAGGGCGAGGAACACCCCTCCACTTT. Protein sequence: CASSHRTGRGTPLHF. The chain uses TRBV28 and TRBJ1-6, with 8 bases matching TRBD1. This CDR3 spans 15 amino acids. The V gene end was trimmed by 5 bases and the J gene end by 11 bases; junction bases not matched to a gene: 11. Germline V gives CDR1 MDHEN, CDR2 SYDVKM.

The chain uses TRBV2 and TRBJ1-6; TRBD1 might be the D (5 bases). V lost 6 bases, J lost 10 bases, and 13 bases lay in between. This CDR3 region has 13 residues. The germline V gene encodes CDR1 SNHLY and CDR2 FYNNEI. CDR3 nucleotides: TGTGCCAGCAGCCAAGGGGAAAGGTCACCCCTCCACTTT. This encodes CASSQGERSPLHF.

This rearrangement joins TRBV19 to TRBJ1-4; no definite D call. Germline V lookup: CDR1 LNHDA, CDR2 SQIVND (reference sequence). Trimming shortened V by 5 bases and J by 0 bases, and 4 bases separated the two germline ends. This CDR3 comprises 13 residues. CDR3 in amino acids: CASSVATNEKLFF. The CDR3 DNA follows: TGTGCCAGTAGTGTCGCAACTAATGAAAAACTGTTTTTT.

The CDR3 spells CASGVNSPLHF. The CDR3 nucleotides read TGTGCCAGCGGGGTTAATTCACCCCTCCACTTT. The gene calls are TRBV28 and TRBJ1-6, with D uncertain. Germline-derived CDR1 and CDR2 are MDHEN and SYDVKM. Trimming cost V 8 bases and J 6 bases, with 5 bases left between them. The CDR3 runs 11 residues.

J is TRBJ1-2 and V is TRBV5-1; 12 positions agree with TRBD1. The V segment lost 1 base and the J segment 3 bases; nucleotides outside the gene matches: 4. This CDR3 comprises 16 residues. CDR1 is SGHRS, CDR2 YFSETQ, per germline. The CDR3: CASSLWDRGRDYGYTF. In DNA, the CDR3 is TGCGCCAGCAGCTTGTGGGACAGGGGGCGAGACTATGGCTACACCTTC. The complete variable domain, with remaining parts taken from reference TRBV5-1 and TRBJ1-2, reads KAGVTQTPRYLIKTRGQQVTLSCSPISGHRSVSWYQQTPGQGLQFLFEYFSETQRNKGNFPGRFSGRQFSNSRSEMNVSTLELGDSALYLCASSLWDRGRDYGYTFGSGTRLTVV.

This clonotype has at least ten counts. CDR3 amino acids: CASSRGDGLAGSYEQYF. The CDR3 nucleotides read TGTGCCAGCAGCCGAGGAGACGGACTAGCGGGATCGTACGAGCAGTACTTC. The chain joins TRBV11-2 to TRBJ2-7; 12 bases are a match to TRBD2. Germline values: CDR1 SGHAT, CDR2 FQNNGV. The CDR3 runs 17 residues. With V trimmed by 5 bases and J by 4 bases, 12 bases remained unmatched.